Listed below are T cell receptor beta chains from one sample, sequenced in a study of OX40 agonist ivuxolimab in advanced cancers. Generated by immunoSEQ multiplex PCR, the TCRdb table keeps only in-frame clones and is missing some. The profile shows under 85,000 clones, 85% of them singletons. The material was CD4+ or CD8+ T cells sorted from blood, obtained in a trial of the OX40 agonist ivuxolimab. These receptors were collected from an adult with an advanced solid tumor such as melanoma, head and neck, liver or kidney cancer. Each CDR3 is given with its conserved first and last residue. The D gene is left open where the match is weak. Some rows mark clone size as missing; the rest say once, few, many or name a class of expanded clone.

>TRBJ1-1|TRBV19|NA|NA
CASRRVMNTEAFF
TGTGCCAGCAGGAGGGTAATGAACACTGAAGCTTTCTTT
>TRBJ2-2|TRBV5-5|TRBD1|NA
CASKLGQGTGELFF
TGTGCCAGCAAGTTGGGACAGGGTACCGGGGAGCTGTTTTTT
>TRBJ1-6|TRBV6-6|NA|once
CASSYRVAGSPLHF
TGTGCCAGCAGTTACAGGGTAGCGGGTTCACCCCTCCACTTT
>TRBJ1-5|TRBV9|NA|NA
CASSVGVGGLGQPQHF
TGTGCCAGCAGCGTAGGCGTCGGGGGGCTCGGTCAGCCCCAGCATTTT
>TRBJ2-7|TRBV11-2|NA|NA
CASSFPGDLREQYF
TGTGCCAGCAGCTTTCCCGGGGACCTCCGCGAGCAGTACTTC
>TRBJ1-1|TRBV5-1|TRBD1|NA
CASSARAGGRNTEAFF
TGCGCCAGCAGCGCAAGGGCAGGGGGCAGGAACACTGAAGCTTTCTTT
>TRBJ1-2|TRBV28|NA|NA
CASSHRYGYTF
TGTGCCAGCAGCCACCGGTATGGCTACACCTTC
>TRBJ1-2|TRBV30|TRBD1|NA
CACTGGRTYGYTF
TGTGCCTGTACAGGGGGACGGACCTATGGCTACACCTTC
>TRBJ1-1|TRBV19|NA|NA
CASRGRVGNTEAFF
TGTGCCAGTAGAGGTCGGGTCGGGAACACTGAAGCTTTCTTT
>TRBJ1-5|TRBV15|TRBD1|NA
CATSGQGSRQPQHF
TGTGCCACCAGCGGACAGGGGTCACGGCAGCCCCAGCATTTT
>TRBJ2-5|TRBV2|NA|NA
CASFARGQETQYF
TGTGCCAGTTTCGCTAGGGGCCAAGAGACCCAGTACTTC
>TRBJ1-6|TRBV2|NA|few
CASNRENSPLHF
TGTGCCAGCAACAGGGAGAATTCACCCCTCCACTTT
>TRBJ1-5|TRBV19|NA|NA
CASSIPRMRGLRQPQHF
TGTGCCAGTAGTATACCCCGGATGCGAGGTTTAAGGCAGCCCCAGCATTTT
>TRBJ2-4|TRBV7-3|TRBD1|NA
CASSLPGGYSIQYF
TGTGCCAGCAGCTTACCAGGGGGTTATAGCATTCAGTACTTC
>TRBJ2-6|TRBV6-4|NA|NA
CASSGSGANVLTF
TGTGCCAGCAGCGGCTCTGGGGCCAACGTCCTGACTTTC
>TRBJ1-4|TRBV9|TRBD1|NA
CASSRGPYEKLFF
TGTGCCAGCAGCAGGGGGCCCTATGAAAAACTGTTTTTT
>TRBJ2-7|TRBV6-1|NA|NA
CASTVVSSYEQYF
TGTGCCAGCACAGTCGTGAGCTCCTACGAGCAGTACTTC
>TRBJ1-6|TRBV18|TRBD1|NA
CASSPGQVNSPLHF
TGTGCCAGCTCACCAGGACAGGTTAATTCACCCCTCCACTTT
>TRBJ1-1|TRBV7-2|NA|NA
CASSLAKGALRAFF
TGTGCCAGCAGCTTAGCGAAAGGGGCTTTGAGGGCTTTCTTT
>TRBJ2-7|TRBV4-3|NA|NA
CASSQAISINYEQYF
TGCGCCAGCAGCCAAGCAATTAGTATAAACTACGAGCAGTACTTC
>TRBJ1-4|TRBV5-5|NA|NA
CASSLVPDSNEKLFF
TGTGCCAGCAGCCTGGTGCCGGATTCTAATGAAAAACTGTTTTTT
>TRBJ2-3|TRBV14|NA|NA
CASSHKDTQYF
TGTGCCAGCAGCCACAAAGATACGCAGTATTTT
>TRBJ1-5|TRBV19|NA|medium-sized
CASSISRSTRPGGQPQHF
TGTGCCAGTAGTATCAGCAGGTCTACGAGGCCCGGGGGACAGCCCCAGCATTTT
>TRBJ1-2|TRBV9|NA|NA
CASSVVQGGGYTF
TGTGCCAGCAGCGTAGTACAGGGCGGAGGCTACACCTTC
>TRBJ2-3|TRBV7-2|NA|NA
CASSSPGTPTADTQYF
TGTGCCAGCAGCTCCCCGGGGACGCCGACGGCAGATACGCAGTATTTT
>TRBJ1-2|TRBV5-5|NA|once
CASSFLEQDGGTF
TGTGCCAGCAGCTTTCTCGAGCAGGACGGCGGCACCTTC
>TRBJ1-4|TRBV30|NA|NA
CAWSVSGKMGKLFF
TGTGCCTGGAGTGTATCTGGCAAAATGGGAAAACTGTTTTTT
>TRBJ1-1|TRBV2|NA|NA
CASGAKGPPLNTEAFF
TGTGCCAGCGGGGCTAAGGGTCCTCCCTTGAACACTGAAGCTTTCTTT
>TRBJ2-7|TRBV13|NA|NA
CASSKQGGGSEQYF
TGTGCCAGCAGCAAACAAGGAGGGGGTTCCGAGCAGTACTTC
>TRBJ1-6|TRBV5-1|NA|few
CASSLGRFYNSPLHF
TGTGCCAGCAGCTTGGGCAGGTTCTATAATTCACCCCTCCACTTT
>TRBJ2-1|TRBV19|TRBD1|NA
CASSPTGTGVGEQFF
TGTGCCAGTAGTCCCACCGGGACAGGGGTCGGTGAGCAGTTCTTC
>TRBJ2-3|TRBV7-9|NA|once
CASSLAGYTDTQYF
TGTGCCAGCAGCTTAGCGGGCTACACAGATACGCAGTATTTT
>TRBJ2-1|TRBV6-4|TRBD2|NA
CASSDMAGGANEQFF
TGTGCCAGCAGTGACATGGCGGGGGGGGCAAATGAGCAGTTCTTC
>TRBJ1-5|TRBV5-1|NA|once
CASSAGVSNQPQHF
TGCGCCAGCAGCGCAGGGGTTAGCAATCAGCCCCAGCATTTT
>TRBJ1-5|TRBV6-6|NA|NA
CASSYASQVGQPQHF
TGTGCCAGCAGTTACGCTTCACAGGTGGGTCAGCCCCAGCATTTT
>TRBJ2-5|TRBV6-5|TRBD1|NA
CASSSTTGMKTQYF
TGTGCCAGCAGTTCCACGACAGGGATGAAGACCCAGTACTTC
>TRBJ1-1|TRBV4-1|NA|few
CASSQVNRENTEAFF
TGCGCCAGCAGCCAAGTGAACAGGGAGAACACTGAAGCTTTCTTT
>TRBJ2-3|TRBV7-9|TRBD2|NA
CASSLGTSGAGDTQYF
TGTGCCAGCAGCTTAGGCACTAGCGGGGCCGGGGATACGCAGTATTTT
>TRBJ1-1|TRBV19|NA|NA
CATKQRMNTEAFF
TGTGCCACGAAACAGAGAATGAACACTGAAGCTTTCTTT
>TRBJ2-7|TRBV6-6|NA|NA
CASWDGLSREQYF
TGTGCCAGCTGGGACGGCCTCTCGCGGGAGCAGTACTTC
>TRBJ2-1|TRBV5-4|NA|NA
CASSPQPGDYNEQFF
TGTGCCAGCAGCCCACAGCCCGGGGATTACAATGAGCAGTTCTTC
>TRBJ2-5|TRBV6-6|NA|NA
CASSSPYQETQYF
TGTGCCAGCAGTTCCCCATACCAAGAGACCCAGTACTTC
>TRBJ2-7|TRBV19|NA|NA
CASSIGGSYEQYF
TGTGCCAGTAGTATAGGAGGGTCCTACGAGCAGTACTTC
>TRBJ1-3|TRBV19|NA|NA
CASSIGSYSGNTIYF
TGTGCCAGTAGTATCGGCAGCTACTCTGGAAACACCATATATTTT
>TRBJ1-1|TRBV20-1|NA|NA
CSARRDEAFF
TGCAGTGCTAGGAGGGATGAAGCTTTCTTT
>TRBJ2-6|TRBV9|NA|NA
CASSVSLRGSSGANVLTF
TGTGCCAGCAGCGTAAGTCTCCGGGGCTCCTCTGGGGCCAACGTCCTGACTTTC
>TRBJ2-7|TRBV11-2|TRBD2|NA
CASSSGLVPPYEQYF
TGTGCCAGCAGTTCCGGACTAGTCCCCCCCTACGAGCAGTACTTC
>TRBJ2-7|TRBV4-2|TRBD1|NA
CASSHGTGGLSYEQYF
TGTGCCAGCAGCCATGGGACAGGAGGATTATCCTACGAGCAGTACTTC
>TRBJ1-1|TRBV14|NA|NA
CASSQERAWGRINAEAFF
TGTGCCAGCAGCCAAGAAAGGGCCTGGGGGCGTATCAACGCTGAAGCTTTCTTT
>TRBJ2-5|TRBV7-8|TRBD2|NA
CASSLGTSGKETQYF
TGTGCCAGCAGCTTAGGGACTAGCGGGAAAGAGACCCAGTACTTC